This T cell receptor beta chain was sequenced for a study of T cell repertoires in ileal Crohn's disease. Study as a whole: Less than 45% were active smokers at surgery; median disease duration was roughly 8 years.

Trimming pared 6 bases from V and 5 bases from J, leaving 7 bases between. The CDR3 covers 12 residues. Germline V lookup: CDR1 SNHLY, CDR2 FYNNEI. Whole-study results and caveats: All patients with clonality above 26.8% had endoscopic recurrence.

About 490 nanograms of biopsy DNA per sample underwent TCRB immunosequencing. Libraries were prepared by immunoSEQ multiplex PCR; TCRdb keeps only in-frame clonotypes and omits some of them. The top ten hold roughly 2% of the sample, which has about 62,000 clones, approximately 91% seen once. A word on this clone: Its matching antigen is unknown.

The time point was: neoterminal ileum biopsy at postoperative endoscopy, about 6 months after surgery. The V call is TRBV2, the J call TRBJ1-4; D is unclear. The origin of this receptor is an adult with Crohn's disease. The sequencing sample was made of ileal tissue. The CDR3 bases are TGTGCCAGCAGCGGAGCAAATGAAAAACTGTTTTTT. This codes for CASSGANEKLFF.